These 15 T cell receptor beta chains originate from one sample sequenced in a study of T cell changes during pregnancy in multiple sclerosis. Assay: immunoSEQ multiplex PCR; the TCRdb copy retains only in-frame clones and omits some. The sample contains about 99,000 clones, approximately 93% of which appear only once. The specimen comprised peripheral blood, sampled after pregnancy. Receptors were obtained from a female donor with multiple sclerosis, enrolled in a pregnancy study.

The chain joins TRBV6-6 to TRBJ2-3, with 9 positions matching TRBD1. J lost 2 bases, V lost 6 bases, and 3 bases had no gene match. CDR3 length equals 14 residues. Per the germline V gene, CDR1 is MNHNY and CDR2 is SVGAGI (reference sequence). Written as DNA, the CDR3 is TGTGCCAGCAGCGTACAGGGGGCCACAGATACGCAGTATTTT. Protein: CASSVQGATDTQYF.

The V gene is TRBV30, the J gene TRBJ2-7; a possible D gene is TRBD2 (6 bases). Trimming stripped 5 bases from V and 7 bases from J, with 15 bases between. Germline V lookup: CDR1 GTSNPN, CDR2 SVGIG (reference sequence). The CDR3 loop spans 12 amino acids. CDR3 DNA: TGTGCCTGGCGGAGGGCCGGGGGAGAGCAGTACTTC. Amino acid sequence: CAWRRAGGEQYF. The whole variable domain, filled in from reference TRBV30 and TRBJ2-7, reads SQTIHQWPATLVQPVGSPLSLECTVEGTSNPNLYWYRQAAGRGLQLLFYSVGIGQISSEVPQNLSASRPQDRQFILSSKKLLLSDSGFYLCAWRRAGGEQYFGPGTRLTVT.

The chain combines TRBV30 with TRBJ1-4; D is possibly TRBD1 (5 bases). The CDR3 sequence is 14 residues long. V was cut by 0 bases and J by 5 bases, with 10 bases left in between. CDR1 is GTSNPN, CDR2 SVGIG, per germline (reference sequence). The CDR3 here is CAWSVPGQNEKLFF. Written as DNA, the CDR3 is TGTGCCTGGAGTGTACCAGGGCAAAATGAAAAACTGTTTTTT.

V is TRBV9 and J is TRBJ2-1, with 13 bases matching TRBD2. Germline trimming cut 3 bases from V and 2 bases from J; bases unmatched to any gene: 11. The germline V gene encodes CDR1 SGDLS and CDR2 YYNGEE. The CDR3 loop spans 19 amino acids. The CDR3 bases are TGTGCCAGCAGCGCCCAACTAGCGGGAGGGCCCCCCCCCTACAATGAGCAGTTCTTC. Translated: CASSAQLAGGPPPYNEQFF.

This clone was seen just once. This chain connects TRBV19 to TRBJ1-1, with D tentatively TRBD1 (5 bases). The length of the CDR3 is 13 residues. Germline assignment: CDR1 LNHDA and CDR2 SQIVND (reference sequence). Trimming removed 5 bases from V and 6 bases from J, with 13 bases in between. The CDR3 DNA follows: TGTGCCAGTAGTTCTTATGGGGCATCTGAAGCTTTCTTT. It codes for CASSSYGASEAFF.

V is TRBV11-2 and J is TRBJ2-1, with TRBD1 matching 9 bases. The CDR3 is 15 amino acids. The germline V gene encodes CDR1 SGHAT and CDR2 FQNNGV. V lost 5 bases to trimming and J lost 8 bases; unmatched junction nucleotides: 10. The CDR3 spells CASSLFSGQGDEQFF. Written as DNA, the CDR3 is TGTGCCAGCAGCCTCTTCTCGGGACAGGGCGATGAGCAGTTCTTC.

This chain links TRBV4-2 with TRBJ2-7; 7 bases agree with TRBD2. The CDR3 loop spans 14 amino acids. Trimming removed 1 base from V and 7 bases from J; junction bases left unmatched: 7. Germline values: CDR1 LGHNA, CDR2 YNFKEQ. DNA for the CDR3: TGTGCCAGCAGCCAAGTTGGGGGGGGAGGAGAGCAGTACTTC. This sequence encodes CASSQVGGGGEQYF.

V gene TRBV5-5 combines with J gene TRBJ2-7; TRBD1 matches at 7 bases. Per the germline V gene, CDR1 is SGHKS and CDR2 is YYEKEE (reference sequence). The CDR3 is 15 residues long. Losses at the gene ends were 2 bases for V and 4 bases for J; bases not matched to a gene: 9. CDR3 sequence reads: CASSLVDRPQYEQYF. In DNA form, the CDR3 reads TGTGCCAGCAGCTTAGTGGACAGGCCACAATACGAGCAGTACTTC.

V usage is TRBV11-2 and J usage is TRBJ1-5, with TRBD1 matching 7 bases. The V segment lost 1 base and the J segment 6 bases; nucleotides outside the gene matches: 3. Germline V gene sequence: CDR1 SGHAT, CDR2 FQNNGV. This CDR3 comprises 14 residues. The CDR3 region is CASSLGQGGQPQHF. CDR3 nucleotide sequence: TGTGCCAGCAGCTTAGGACAGGGAGGTCAGCCCCAGCATTTT.

The gene calls are TRBV6-1 and TRBJ2-7; D is undetermined. This CDR3 region has 12 residues. Germline V gene sequence: CDR1 MNHNS, CDR2 SASEGT. The CDR3 spells CAISRTPYEQYF. For the CDR3, the DNA is TGTGCGATTAGTAGAACCCCCTACGAGCAGTACTTC.

The chain employs TRBV7-2 and TRBJ1-1; D may be TRBD1 (6 bases). This CDR3 has 13 residues. V dropped 3 bases and J dropped 1 base, with 6 bases sitting between them. Per germline, CDR1 SGHTA and CDR2 FQGNSA. The CDR3 region has the DNA TGTGCCAGCAGCTTGACAGGGAACACTGAAGCTTTCTTT. Translating gives CASSLTGNTEAFF.

J is TRBJ1-1 and V is TRBV11-2; the D gene is possibly TRBD1 (6 bases). The germline V gene has CDR1 SGHAT and CDR2 FQNNGV. V lost 5 bases to trimming and J lost 3 bases, with 22 bases between them. The CDR3 loop spans 17 amino acids. CDR3 residues: CASSPGDTGSKDTEAFF. In nucleotides, the CDR3 is TGTGCCAGCAGCCCTGGGGACACCGGTTCTAAGGACACTGAAGCTTTCTTT.

The chain recombines TRBV19 with TRBJ2-1; 10 nucleotides align to TRBD2. This CDR3 has 13 amino acids. In germline, CDR1 is LNHDA, CDR2 SQIVND (reference sequence). V trimming: 9 bases; J trimming: 9 bases; junction bases outside the gene matches: 8. The CDR3 here is CASALAGASEQFF. The CDR3, as DNA: TGTGCCAGCGCTCTAGCGGGAGCTAGTGAGCAGTTCTTC.

The chain joins TRBV11-2 to TRBJ1-2, with D unclear. V lost 3 bases, J lost 7 bases, and 9 bases lay in between. CDR3 length: 12 residues. Germline-derived CDR1 and CDR2 are SGHAT and FQNNGV. The CDR3 coding sequence is TGTGCCAGCAGCTTTATGGGGAGTGGCTACACCTTC. Translating it yields CASSFMGSGYTF.

V is TRBV19 and J is TRBJ1-5, with TRBD1 matching over 9 bases. Germline V CDR1 and CDR2: LNHDA, SQIVND (reference sequence). After removal of 7 bases from V and 6 bases from J, the junction contained 7 bases not matched to a gene. This CDR3 spans 14 amino acids. This CDR3 reads CASNEQGAGQPQHF. The CDR3 region has the DNA TGTGCCAGTAATGAACAGGGGGCGGGTCAGCCCCAGCATTTT. The whole variable domain, filled in from reference TRBV19 and TRBJ1-5, reads DGGITQSPKYLFRKEGQNVTLSCEQNLNHDAMYWYRQDPGQGLRLIYYSQIVNDFQKGDIAEGYSVSREKKESFPLTVTSAQKNPTAFYLCASNEQGAGQPQHFGDGTRLSIL.